Below are 32 T cell receptor beta chains sequenced from a single sample in a study of early T cells in non-severe SARS-CoV-2 infection. TCRdb analysed the 5' RACE reads with MiXCR anew, one entry per CDR3 protein. In the table there are tens of thousands of distinct CDR3 sequences, around 5.6% of which are singletons. The sample consisted of whole blood. Receptor source: an adult who was a healthcare worker with PCR-confirmed SARS-CoV-2 infection or an uninfected control (not recorded which).

This clonotype was recorded many times. The gene calls are TRBV6-5 and TRBJ1-6; the D gene is possibly TRBD1 (6 bases). V was trimmed by 6 bases and J by 2 bases, leaving 11 bases between them. The CDR3 consists of 15 residues. In germline, CDR1 is MNHEY, CDR2 SVGAGI. The CDR3, as DNA: TGTGCCAGCAGACCGGACAGAGCCTATAATTCACCCCTCCACTTT. Translated, it gives CASRPDRAYNSPLHF.

This clonotype was detected ten times or more. This chain joins TRBV25-1 and TRBJ1-1; D not certain. CDR1 is MGHDK and CDR2 is SYGVNS in the germline V gene. V was shortened by 3 bases and J by 3 bases, with 17 bases between the two germline ends. This CDR3 contains 16 residues. CDR3 bases: TGTGCCAGCAGTGATTGGAGGTTAGGGCGGGACACTGAAGCTTTCTTT. Its protein product is CASSDWRLGRDTEAFF.

Here the CDR3 reads CASSRGTGAADTQYF. In DNA, the CDR3 is TGTGCCAGTAGTAGGGGGACAGGGGCGGCAGATACGCAGTATTTT. The rearrangement joins TRBV19 to TRBJ2-3, with 10 bases identical to TRBD1. The CDR3 totals 15 residues. CDR1 and CDR2 (germline): LNHDA, SQIVND (reference sequence). After removal of 4 bases from V and 4 bases from J, the junction contained 5 bases not matched to a gene.

By proportion, this clonotype is medium-sized. The chain combines TRBV6-4 with TRBJ1-5; no clear D gene. The CDR3 has 13 residues. Trimming removed 0 bases from V and 1 base from J, with 1 base in between. The germline CDR1 and CDR2 sequences are MRHNA and SNTAGT. CDR3 bases: TGTGCCAGCAGTGACTCCAGCAATCAGCCCCAGCATTTT. Residues: CASSDSSNQPQHF.

There are many counts of this clonotype. The gene calls are TRBV19 and TRBJ1-2; D call uncertain. CDR1 and CDR2 from the germline V gene are LNHDA and SQIVND (reference sequence). This CDR3 comprises 17 residues. V was pared by 6 bases and J by 8 bases, with 28 bases between. The DNA for the CDR3 is TGTGCCAGTAGAGACTTCCTCGGTGGGGAGGGTACATTCGGCTACACCTTC. Translation gives CASRDFLGGEGTFGYTF. Combining the CDR3 with reference TRBV19 and TRBJ1-2 gives the whole variable domain DGGITQSPKYLFRKEGQNVTLSCEQNLNHDAMYWYRQDPGQGLRLIYYSQIVNDFQKGDIAEGYSVSREKKESFPLTVTSAQKNPTAFYLCASRDFLGGEGTFGYTFGSGTRLTVV.

Ten or more counts support this clonotype. The chain combines TRBV13 with TRBJ1-5; TRBD1 matches 7 bases. The CDR3 contains 16 residues. In germline, CDR1 is PRHDT, CDR2 FYEKMQ (reference sequence). Trimming removed 5 bases from V and 5 bases from J; junction bases left unmatched: 12. The CDR3 spells CASSLTGLGLDQPQHF. DNA of the CDR3: TGTGCCAGCAGCCTGACAGGGTTAGGCTTGGATCAGCCCCAGCATTTT.

This clonotype was detected many times. The rearrangement links TRBV4-1 to TRBJ1-1; 12 bases are a match to TRBD1. The ends lost 2 bases at V and 0 bases at J; junction bases unmatched: 4. CDR3 size: 17 residues. Germline V lookup: CDR1 MGHRA, CDR2 YSYEKL. This CDR3 is CASSQLRDRGLNTEAFF. The CDR3 bases are TGCGCCAGCAGCCAATTGAGGGACAGGGGGCTGAACACTGAAGCTTTCTTT.

This clonotype was recorded many times. The chain recombines TRBV20-1 with TRBJ1-6, with 9 bases matching TRBD1. The CDR3 length is 16 residues. CDR1 and CDR2 (germline): DFQATT, SNEGSKA (reference sequence). V trimming: 3 bases; J trimming: 5 bases; junction bases outside the gene matches: 8. The CDR3 DNA follows: TGCAGTGCTAGGGGGGACAGGGCCCCAAATAATTCACCCCTCCACTTT. Translated, it gives CSARGDRAPNNSPLHF.

In this sample, this clonotype turned up many times. The genes are TRBV6-1 and TRBJ2-7; D perhaps matches TRBD1 (6 bases). There are 13 residues in the CDR3. The germline gives CDR1 MNHNS, CDR2 SASEGT. Trimming removed 8 bases at V and 3 bases at J, with 14 bases between. CDR3 DNA sequence: TGTGCCAGCGAACAGGGAAACGACTACGAGCAGTACTTC. Protein: CASEQGNDYEQYF.

Only a few counts were recorded for this clonotype. This chain joins TRBV27 and TRBJ2-1; TRBD2 matches 8 bases. Trimming removed 3 bases from V and 2 bases from J; junction bases left unmatched: 3. This CDR3 has 15 amino acids. Germline loops: CDR1 MNHEY, CDR2 SMNVEV (reference sequence). In nucleotides, the CDR3 is TGTGCCAGCAGTTTCGAAGCGGGGGCCTACAATGAGCAGTTCTTC. It codes for CASSFEAGAYNEQFF.

This clonotype was seen a handful of times. The rearrangement joins TRBV29-1 to TRBJ2-1; 13 positions match TRBD2. With 6 bases clipped from V and 9 bases from J, the junction kept 14 bases outside the gene matches. The length of the CDR3 is 16 residues. Germline V gene data show CDR1 as SQVTM and CDR2 as ANQGSEA. CDR3 sequence: CSVRTSGSFTAGEQFF. In nucleotides, the CDR3 is TGCAGCGTGCGGACTAGCGGGAGTTTTACCGCGGGTGAGCAGTTCTTC.

This clonotype was recorded a few times. The J gene is TRBJ2-3, the V gene TRBV7-9; D is possibly TRBD2 (6 bases). Trimming removed 0 bases at V and 5 bases at J, with 6 bases between. Germline V CDR1 and CDR2: SEHNR, FQNEAQ (reference sequence). The CDR3 runs 13 residues. The CDR3 DNA sequence: TGTGCCAGCAGCTTAGCGGAGGGAGATACGCAGTATTTT. Translated, it gives CASSLAEGDTQYF.

This clonotype was detected only a few times. The gene calls are TRBV6-1 and TRBJ1-5; tentatively, D is TRBD1 (6 bases). V was clipped by 5 bases and J by 9 bases, with 20 bases between them. Germline V CDR1 and CDR2: MNHNS, SASEGT. CDR3 size: 15 residues. The CDR3 sequence: CASSPPTTGLLPQHF. The CDR3, as DNA: TGTGCCAGCAGTCCCCCGACGACAGGCCTTTTGCCCCAGCATTTT.

This clonotype has ten or more counts. CDR3 protein: CSARHQDYGYTF. For the CDR3, the DNA is TGCAGTGCTAGGCACCAGGACTATGGCTACACCTTC. This chain connects TRBV20-1 to TRBJ1-2; D not certain. The CDR3 contains 12 residues. The ends were cut back, 3 bases at V and 3 bases at J, with 8 bases in the middle. The V gene's germline CDR1 is DFQATT and CDR2 SNEGSKA (reference sequence).

This clonotype appeared a few times. The chain is built from TRBV30 and TRBJ2-1; no clear D gene. Germline V CDR1 and CDR2: GTSNPN, SVGIG (reference sequence). The germline V and J ends were trimmed by 0 bases and 9 bases, with 9 bases remaining between them. The CDR3 totals 12 residues. The CDR3 loop is CAWSVPGSEQFF. CDR3 DNA: TGTGCCTGGAGTGTCCCAGGCAGTGAGCAGTTCTTC.

The chain couples TRBV20-1 to TRBJ2-5, with D possibly matching TRBD2 (6 bases). Germline CDR1 reads DFQATT; CDR2 reads SNEGSKA (reference sequence). V was trimmed by 3 bases and J by 1 base, leaving 12 bases between them. The CDR3 totals 14 residues. This CDR3 is CSASQLASQETQYF. The DNA for the CDR3 is TGCAGTGCTAGTCAACTAGCCTCCCAAGAGACCCAGTACTTC.

This clonotype was detected ten times or more. This chain connects TRBV19 to TRBJ2-7, with TRBD2 as a possible D gene (7 bases). This CDR3 has 17 amino acids. Trimming left V 10 bases short and J 4 bases short, with 29 bases between. Germline CDR1 and CDR2: LNHDA and SQIVND (reference sequence). CDR3 amino acids: CAITDSDDLGRPYEQYF. The CDR3 DNA reads as TGTGCCATCACGGACAGTGATGACCTCGGGAGGCCTTACGAGCAGTACTTC.

V is TRBV27 and J is TRBJ2-1; tentatively, D is TRBD2 (5 bases). V lost 1 base and J 8 bases, leaving 6 bases between the germline ends. CDR1 is MNHEY and CDR2 is SMNVEV in the germline V gene (reference sequence). The CDR3 loop spans 12 amino acids. The CDR3 spells CASSLLGDEQFF. CDR3 nucleotide sequence: TGTGCCAGCAGTTTATTGGGAGATGAGCAGTTCTTC.

Ten or more counts support this clonotype. The chain has TRBV29-1 and TRBJ2-2, with TRBD2 matching over 8 bases. Germline values: CDR1 SQVTM, CDR2 ANQGSEA. V shed 4 bases and J 0 bases; nucleotides not matched to a gene: 7. This CDR3 is 16 amino acids long. The CDR3 DNA sequence: TGCAGCGTTGCCCCGAAACTAGCGGCGAACACCGGGGAGCTGTTTTTT. It codes for CSVAPKLAANTGELFF.

This clonotype was seen only a few times. V and J are TRBV28 and TRBJ2-1; 12 bases line up with TRBD2. In germline, CDR1 is MDHEN, CDR2 SYDVKM. V was clipped by 1 base and J by 0 bases; unmatched bases: 7. This CDR3 region has 19 residues. The CDR3: CASSLLASGGAFSYNEQFF. CDR3 nucleotide sequence: TGTGCCAGCAGTTTATTAGCTAGCGGGGGGGCTTTCTCCTACAATGAGCAGTTCTTC.

This chain's CDR3 is CATRAGTGAYNEQFF. In DNA form, the CDR3 reads TGTGCCACCAGAGCCGGGACCGGAGCCTACAATGAGCAGTTCTTC. The chain carries TRBV24-1 and TRBJ2-1; D could derive from TRBD1 or TRBD2 (5 bases each). Trimming stripped 7 bases from V and 2 bases from J, with 14 bases between. Germline V gives CDR1 KGHDR, CDR2 SFDVKD. There are 15 residues in the CDR3.

This clonotype has a count of ten or more. The genes are TRBV9 and TRBJ1-6, with a weak D call TRBD1 (5 bases). CDR1 and CDR2 (germline): SGDLS, YYNGEE. V was clipped by 3 bases and J by 9 bases, with 16 bases between them. The CDR3 extends over 15 amino acids. DNA of the CDR3: TGTGCCAGCAGCGCCACAGGAGGGGAGAGTTCACCCCTCCACTTT. This encodes CASSATGGESSPLHF.

This clonotype is medium-sized (0.01 to 0.1%) by share. The chain carries TRBV27 and TRBJ1-1; D is ambiguous. Germline CDR1 and CDR2: MNHEY and SMNVEV (reference sequence). V was clipped by 3 bases and J by 1 base, with 12 bases between them. CDR3 length: 15 residues. CDR3 nucleotides: TGTGCCAGCAGTTTTTTGTCAGAACCGAACACTGAAGCTTTCTTT. Translating gives CASSFLSEPNTEAFF.

This clonotype was counted at least ten times. The chain's CDR3 is CASGLASVPTDEQFF. The CDR3 DNA reads TGTGCTAGTGGTTTGGCTAGCGTCCCTACCGATGAGCAGTTCTTC. The chain links TRBV12-5 to TRBJ2-1; a possible D gene is TRBD2 (6 bases). The CDR3 extends over 15 amino acids. Trimming took 1 base from V and 8 from J, leaving 15 bases between them. Germline V gives CDR1 LGHNT, CDR2 FRNRAP.

The gene calls are TRBV5-8 and TRBJ2-2; D may match TRBD1 or TRBD2 (5 bases each). In germline, CDR1 is SGHTS, CDR2 YDEGEE. Trimming took 4 bases from V and 9 from J, leaving 19 bases between them. CDR3 length equals 15 residues. CDR3 nucleotide sequence: TGTGCCAGCAGCACCTACCGGGACGGTGGCCGGGAGCTGTTTTTT. Translated, it gives CASSTYRDGGRELFF.

In its sample, this clonotype was seen many times. CDR3 sequence reads: CASSQDYNYGYTF. CDR3 in DNA: TGTGCCAGCAGCCAAGATTATAACTATGGCTACACCTTC. The chain links TRBV14 to TRBJ1-2, with D uncertain. The V end was cut by 0 bases, the J end by 1 base, with 3 bases between. Germline loops: CDR1 SGHDN, CDR2 FVKESK. This CDR3 region has 13 residues.

This clonotype was counted many times. The rearrangement uses TRBV5-1 and TRBJ1-4; D might be TRBD1 (6 bases). V gave up 4 bases and J gave up 5 bases, with 9 bases separating them. Germline V gives CDR1 SGHRS, CDR2 YFSETQ. The CDR3 contains 13 residues. CDR3 DNA: TGCGCCAGCAGCGGGGACATAAATGAAAAACTGTTTTTT. Translating gives CASSGDINEKLFF.

This clonotype was found many times. V gene TRBV7-7 combines with J gene TRBJ1-4; 7 nucleotides match TRBD1. Germline V gene sequence: CDR1 SSHAT, CDR2 FNYEAQ (reference sequence). CDR3 length equals 14 residues. The V segment lost 5 bases and the J segment 7 bases; nucleotides outside the gene matches: 7. The CDR3 here is CASSLDRASEKLFF. DNA of the CDR3: TGTGCCAGCAGCCTTGACAGGGCTAGTGAAAAACTGTTTTTT.

At least ten counts were recorded for this clonotype. The chain employs TRBV4-3 and TRBJ2-3; D is possibly TRBD2 (6 bases). V lost 4 bases to trimming and J lost 6 bases, with 17 bases between them. CDR3 length: 15 amino acids. The germline V gene has CDR1 LGHNA and CDR2 YSLEER. CDR3 nucleotide sequence: TGCGCCAGCAGCCCGGGATTGAGGAGCGGGGATACGCAGTATTTT. Translated: CASSPGLRSGDTQYF.

The CDR3 region has the DNA TGTGCCAGCAGCTTACGGGGGGCGCGCGGCTACACCTTC. It is translated as CASSLRGARGYTF. The V and J genes are TRBV11-2 and TRBJ1-2; D is perhaps TRBD1 (6 bases). The CDR3 runs to 13 residues. The V and J ends lost 2 bases and 8 bases respectively, with 12 bases between them. CDR1 is SGHAT and CDR2 is FQNNGV in the germline V gene.

This clonotype appeared a few times. CDR3 region: CASSLDPQQETQYF. The CDR3 DNA is TGTGCCAGCAGCTTGGATCCGCAGCAAGAGACCCAGTACTTC. This chain links TRBV5-4 with TRBJ2-5; D gene unclear. V dropped 0 bases and J dropped 2 bases, with 8 bases sitting between them. In germline, CDR1 is SGHNT, CDR2 YYREEE (reference sequence). The CDR3 has 14 residues.

This clonotype was recorded at least ten times. V gene TRBV13 combines with J gene TRBJ1-5; a possible D gene is TRBD1 (5 bases). The CDR3 consists of 12 residues. V was trimmed by 3 bases and J by 11 bases, leaving 11 bases between them. CDR1 PRHDT and CDR2 FYEKMQ come from the germline V gene (reference sequence). The CDR3: CASSFQGAAQHF. CDR3 nucleotides: TGTGCCAGCAGCTTCCAGGGTGCGGCCCAGCATTTT.